These 17 T cell receptor beta chains originate from one sample sequenced in a study of Ad26.COV2.S vaccination and SARS-CoV-2 variants. TCRdb keeps only in-frame clones here, not all; method: immunoSEQ multiplex PCR. The table lists roughly 330,000 clones, about 90% of them singletons. Treatment meaning: over 15 received Ad26.COV2.S at low or high dose, single or two shots; five or six received placebo; per-sample allocation not given. The study sampled participants on day 63 after the first vaccine or placebo injection. Sequencing used peripheral blood, obtained in a trial of Ad26.COV2.S vaccine versus placebo. These receptor sequences come from a person between 18 and 59 years old who received the Ad26.COV2.S COVID-19 vaccine or a placebo.

This clone occurred a few times. V gene TRBV27 combines with J gene TRBJ1-1, with D hard to call. V was shortened by 3 bases and J by 2 bases, with 10 bases between the two germline ends. Per germline, CDR1 MNHEY and CDR2 SMNVEV (reference sequence). The CDR3 spans 14 residues. CDR3 sequence reads: CASSLLPGNTEAFF. For the CDR3, the DNA is TGTGCCAGCAGTTTGTTACCGGGAAACACTGAAGCTTTCTTT.

This chain joins TRBV30 and TRBJ2-7; 7 nucleotides line up with TRBD2. The length of the CDR3 is 18 residues. J was trimmed by 0 bases and V by 0 bases; bases with no gene match: 14. The germline V gene encodes CDR1 GTSNPN and CDR2 SVGIG (reference sequence). CDR3: CAWSVPSSGNISSYEQYV. DNA for the CDR3: TGTGCCTGGAGTGTACCGTCTAGCGGAAATATTAGCTCCTACGAGCAGTACGTC.

The chain recombines TRBV4-3 with TRBJ1-2; tentatively, D is TRBD1 (5 bases). Germline V gives CDR1 LGHNA, CDR2 YSLEER. With 6 bases removed from V and 8 bases from J, the gap between germline ends came to 16 bases. There are 13 residues in the CDR3. The CDR3 reads CASRVQGSGGYTF. The CDR3 coding sequence is TGCGCCAGCAGGGTGCAGGGTTCGGGGGGCTACACCTTC.

The V gene is TRBV4-1, the J gene TRBJ1-1; D gene uncertain. CDR3 length: 14 residues. V was clipped by 1 base and J by 0 bases, with 6 bases between them. In germline, CDR1 is MGHRA, CDR2 YSYEKL. The CDR3 region has the DNA TGCGCCAGCAGCCAAGCCACCTTGAACACTGAAGCTTTCTTT. This sequence encodes CASSQATLNTEAFF.

This chain connects TRBV4-3 to TRBJ1-1; D may be TRBD1 (5 bases). Trimming stripped 0 bases from V and 5 bases from J, with 10 bases between. The CDR3 runs 14 residues. Germline values: CDR1 LGHNA, CDR2 YSLEER. In nucleotides, the CDR3 is TGCGCCAGCAGCCAAGATTCGGGGGGGACTGAAGCTTTCTTT. Protein product: CASSQDSGGTEAFF.

The rearrangement uses TRBV5-1 and TRBJ2-7; the D gene is possibly TRBD1 (5 bases). The V and J ends lost 5 bases and 4 bases respectively, with 16 bases between them. CDR3 length: 14 residues. Per germline, CDR1 SGHRS and CDR2 YFSETQ. CDR3 in DNA: TGCGCCAGCAGTACTTTAGGGGTAACTTACGAGCAGTACTTC. It is translated as CASSTLGVTYEQYF.

This chain connects TRBV27 to TRBJ1-5, with unresolved D. Germline V gene sequence: CDR1 MNHEY, CDR2 SMNVEV (reference sequence). V was clipped by 2 bases and J by 2 bases, with 10 bases between them. The CDR3 is made up of 15 amino acids. CDR3 amino acids: CASSLRPSGNQPQHF. The CDR3, as DNA: TGTGCCAGCAGTTTACGTCCTAGTGGCAATCAGCCCCAGCATTTT.

V and J are TRBV10-3 and TRBJ2-7, with D possibly TRBD1 on 5 matching bases. This CDR3 contains 17 residues. Germline V CDR1 and CDR2: ENHRY, SYGVKD. V lost 11 bases and J lost 0, with 26 bases in between. The CDR3 DNA reads TGTGCCCCCCAAGAAAGGGGAAGGGGTGAAGGCTCCTACGAGCAGTACTTC. Amino acid sequence: CAPQERGRGEGSYEQYF.

The V call is TRBV5-4, the J call TRBJ1-1, with TRBD1 as a possible D gene (6 bases). Looked up from germline, CDR1 is SGHNT and CDR2 is YYREEE (reference sequence). V was pared by 0 bases and J by 0 bases, with 18 bases between. The CDR3 runs to 18 residues. CDR3 protein: CASSLGGAGRHVNTEAFF. The DNA for the CDR3 is TGTGCCAGCAGCTTGGGGGGGGCAGGGAGGCATGTGAACACTGAAGCTTTCTTT.

The V and J genes are TRBV9 and TRBJ2-3; TRBD2 matches 11 bases. Germline loops: CDR1 SGDLS, CDR2 YYNGEE. After removal of 4 bases from V and 5 bases from J, the junction contained 9 bases not matched to a gene. This CDR3 has 16 amino acids. The CDR3 loop is CASSPLVAGGLDTQYF. DNA of the CDR3: TGTGCCAGCAGCCCCCTTGTAGCGGGGGGGCTAGATACGCAGTATTTT.

The gene calls are TRBV7-2 and TRBJ1-6, with 9 bases lining up with TRBD1. The V gene's germline CDR1 is SGHTA and CDR2 FQGNSA. After removal of 4 bases from V and 3 bases from J, the junction contained 10 bases not matched to a gene. The CDR3 length is 18 residues. DNA of the CDR3: TGTGCCAGCAGCTCTACAACAGGGGGCGGCTACTATAATTCACCCCTCCACTTT. It yields the protein CASSSTTGGGYYNSPLHF.

The rearrangement joins TRBV2 to TRBJ1-1; TRBD1 matches 8 bases. V was clipped by 6 bases and J by 3 bases; unmatched bases: 18. Germline V gene sequence: CDR1 SNHLY, CDR2 FYNNEI. The CDR3 runs to 18 residues. CDR3 nucleotide sequence: TGTGCCAGCAGGGCTGCAGGGACAGGTTTCGTCTTATACACTGAAGCTTTCTTT. It yields the protein CASRAAGTGFVLYTEAFF. Full variable domain (outside the CDR3, taken from reference TRBV2 and TRBJ1-1): EPEVTQTPSHQVTQMGQEVILRCVPISNHLYFYWYRQILGQKVEFLVSFYNNEISEKSEIFDDQFSVERPDGSNFTLKIRSTKLEDSAMYFCASRAAGTGFVLYTEAFFGQGTRLTVV.

This clone came up once. This sequence joins TRBV25-1 and TRBJ2-1, with 7 bases identical to TRBD2. The CDR3 runs to 16 residues. Losses at the gene ends were 1 base for V and 5 bases for J; bases not matched to a gene: 8. Germline CDR1 MGHDK, CDR2 SYGVNS. CDR3 in DNA: TGTGCCAGCAGTGAATGGGGGGGGATCGACGACAATGAGCAGTTCTTC. Its translation: CASSEWGGIDDNEQFF.

The V call is TRBV4-3, the J call TRBJ2-2; TRBD2 matches 10 bases. The trim removed 2 bases at V and 6 bases at J, leaving 6 bases unmatched. CDR3 length: 16 residues. Germline CDR1 is LGHNA and CDR2 is YSLEER. CDR3 DNA sequence: TGCGCCAGCAGCCAAAACGTAGCGGGAGGACCCGGGGAGCTGTTTTTT. It is translated as CASSQNVAGGPGELFF.

CDR3 nucleotides: TGTGCCAGCAGCTTACAAGGACTAGCGGGAAGGAATGAGCAGTTCTTC. This codes for CASSLQGLAGRNEQFF. V usage is TRBV7-9 and J usage is TRBJ2-1; 12 nucleotides match TRBD2. CDR1 SEHNR and CDR2 FQNEAQ come from the germline V gene (reference sequence). The CDR3 loop spans 16 amino acids. The V and J ends lost 2 bases and 7 bases, in that order; junction bases with no gene match: 6.

This chain links TRBV28 with TRBJ1-1, with unresolved D. Germline CDR1 and CDR2: MDHEN and SYDVKM. There are 13 residues in the CDR3. V lost 10 bases and J lost 2, with 14 bases in between. DNA of the CDR3: TGTGCCATTTCGCTTACAGCTAACACTGAAGCTTTCTTT. Translated: CAISLTANTEAFF.

The V and J genes are TRBV5-1 and TRBJ2-7; no firm D call. This CDR3 is built from 14 residues. Between the trimmed V and J ends, which lost 1 base and 2 bases, there was a span of 10 bases. The germline gives CDR1 SGHRS, CDR2 YFSETQ. Written as DNA, the CDR3 is TGCGCCAGCAGCTTGTCCGCCGGCACCTACGAGCAGTACTTC. This translates into CASSLSAGTYEQYF.